Presented here are 25 T cell receptor beta chains from one specimen sequenced in a study of beta chain features in type 1 diabetes. The isolated RNA, all of it, was reverse transcribed, so expressed TCRB transcripts were what got sequenced. Using immunoSEQ multiplex PCR, the repertoire was profiled, and TCRdb retains in-frame clones only, with some absent. The sample includes roughly 290,000 clones, roughly 8% seen only once; the top ten take more than 0.9%. Material: central memory CD4+ T cells from blood. These receptors were collected from a woman under 30 in good health.

The sample holds a few counts of this clone. The chain recombines TRBV4-3 with TRBJ1-1, with D maybe TRBD1 (5 bases). The V gene lost 4 bases and the J gene lost 7 bases, with 16 bases spanning the gap. The CDR3 loop spans 14 amino acids. Per germline, CDR1 LGHNA and CDR2 YSLEER. The CDR3 bases are TGCGCCAGCAGCCGGACACCGGGACGCAGTGAAGCTTTCTTT. Amino acids: CASSRTPGRSEAFF.

The chain joins TRBV9 to TRBJ2-3; D is perhaps TRBD1 (6 bases). Per germline, CDR1 SGDLS and CDR2 YYNGEE. Trimming took 1 base from V and 6 from J, leaving 15 bases between them. The CDR3 extends over 15 amino acids. The CDR3 nucleotides read TGTGCCAGCAGCGTACTACACAGGGCCGCGGATACGCAGTATTTT. Translated: CASSVLHRAADTQYF.

The J gene is TRBJ2-2, the V gene TRBV28; 7 positions agree with TRBD1. The CDR3 totals 15 residues. Germline V gene data show CDR1 as MDHEN and CDR2 as SYDVKM. J gave up 5 bases and V 5 bases, and 8 bases lay outside the gene matches. DNA for the CDR3: TGTGCCAGCAGTCCAACAGGGGCAGGGACCGGGGAGCTGTTTTTT. Its protein product is CASSPTGAGTGELFF.

This clone turned up a few times. The V gene is TRBV4-3, the J gene TRBJ1-2; perhaps TRBD1 as D (5 bases). The CDR3 runs to 14 residues. Germline V gives CDR1 LGHNA, CDR2 YSLEER. The germline V and J ends were trimmed by 0 bases and 3 bases, with 8 bases remaining between them. CDR3 sequence: CASSQDPRDYGYTF. The CDR3 DNA reads as TGCGCCAGCAGCCAAGATCCCAGGGACTATGGCTACACCTTC.

CDR3: CASSQGDGGRGEKLFF. In DNA, the CDR3 is TGCGCCAGCAGCCAAGGTGACGGGGGTAGAGGTGAAAAACTGTTTTTT. The rearrangement joins TRBV4-1 to TRBJ1-4, with D tentatively TRBD1 (5 bases). CDR3 size: 16 residues. Trimming removed 1 base from V and 7 bases from J, with 16 bases in between. Germline V gene sequence: CDR1 MGHRA, CDR2 YSYEKL.

V gene TRBV9 combines with J gene TRBJ1-2; 8 bases line up with TRBD1. The CDR3 runs 14 residues. Per germline, CDR1 SGDLS and CDR2 YYNGEE. V gave up 10 bases and J gave up 3 bases; unmatched junction bases: 11. This chain's CDR3 is CAWTHDRGYYGYTF. The CDR3 DNA reads as TGTGCCTGGACCCATGACAGGGGATACTATGGCTACACCTTC.

The genes are TRBV7-2 and TRBJ1-2; unclear D gene. This CDR3 is 13 amino acids long. The V end lost 1 base, the J end lost 1 base, and 4 bases lay between the germline ends. Germline values: CDR1 SGHTA, CDR2 FQGNSA. For the CDR3, the DNA is TGTGCCAGCAGCTTAGACAGTAACTATGGCTACACCTTC. Amino acids: CASSLDSNYGYTF.

J is TRBJ2-2 and V is TRBV4-2, with TRBD1 as a possible D gene (5 bases). There are 20 residues in the CDR3. Per the germline V gene, CDR1 is LGHNA and CDR2 is YNFKEQ. Trimming took off 1 base at V and 3 bases at J, with 24 bases between the two ends. The CDR3: CASSQGLGTRGALDTGELFF. DNA of the CDR3: TGTGCCAGCAGCCAAGGTCTAGGCACAAGGGGCGCGCTAGACACCGGGGAGCTGTTTTTT.

The chain links TRBV7-2 to TRBJ1-4; D unclear. CDR3 size: 15 residues. Germline-derived CDR1 and CDR2 are SGHTA and FQGNSA. The V and J ends lost 3 bases and 8 bases respectively, with 16 bases between them. The CDR3 coding sequence is TGTGCCAGCAGCTTTGTGAGTTCGAGGGTGGAAAAACTGTTTTTT. Translating gives CASSFVSSRVEKLFF.

The gene calls are TRBV6-6 and TRBJ2-1, with TRBD1 matching 8 bases. Germline V gene data show CDR1 as MNHNY and CDR2 as SVGAGI (reference sequence). This CDR3 spans 16 amino acids. The V segment lost 6 bases and the J segment 3 bases; nucleotides outside the gene matches: 10. In DNA form, the CDR3 reads TGTGCCAGCAGATACGGACAGGGAACCATCTACAATGAGCAGTTCTTC. Translating gives CASRYGQGTIYNEQFF.

The gene calls are TRBV28 and TRBJ1-4; weak D call: TRBD1 (5 bases). The CDR3 has 15 residues. V dropped 3 bases and J dropped 7 bases, with 15 bases sitting between them. CDR1 is MDHEN, CDR2 SYDVKM, per germline. The CDR3 DNA sequence: TGTGCCAGCAGTTTCGGGACGGCCTTTATTGAAAAACTGTTTTTT. Its protein product is CASSFGTAFIEKLFF.

This clone was counted between two and nine times. V usage is TRBV7-2 and J usage is TRBJ2-1; 12 bases match TRBD2. V shed 4 bases and J 7 bases; nucleotides not matched to a gene: 5. The germline V gene encodes CDR1 SGHTA and CDR2 FQGNSA. This CDR3 has 15 amino acids. CDR3 sequence reads: CASSSASGRGNEQFF. The CDR3 nucleotides read TGTGCCAGCAGCTCCGCTAGCGGGAGGGGAAATGAGCAGTTCTTC.

In its sample, this clone was seen a few times. This chain uses TRBV7-2 with TRBJ2-5; 7 nucleotides align to TRBD2. Germline CDR1 SGHTA, CDR2 FQGNSA. Germline trimming cut 4 bases from V and 6 bases from J; bases unmatched to any gene: 8. There are 14 residues in the CDR3. The CDR3 spells CASSSGGRLKTQYF. The CDR3 DNA reads TGTGCCAGCAGCTCCGGGGGGAGGTTAAAGACCCAGTACTTC.

This clone was detected only a few times. This rearrangement joins TRBV19 to TRBJ2-7; D is perhaps TRBD2 (6 bases). CDR3 length: 13 amino acids. V dropped 5 bases and J dropped 0 bases, with 8 bases sitting between them. The V gene's germline CDR1 is LNHDA and CDR2 SQIVND (reference sequence). CDR3 amino acids: CASSSGSSYEQYF. CDR3 bases: TGTGCCAGTAGTTCCGGGAGCTCCTACGAGCAGTACTTC.

This clone was picked up a small number of times. The V call is TRBV7-9, the J call TRBJ1-3; 8 bases match TRBD1. The CDR3 loop spans 16 amino acids. Germline lookup yields CDR1 SEHNR and CDR2 FQNEAQ (reference sequence). J was trimmed by 8 bases and V by 3 bases; bases with no gene match: 12. The CDR3 protein is CASSFGQGSAWDTIYF. CDR3 nucleotide sequence: TGTGCCAGCAGCTTCGGACAGGGATCGGCTTGGGACACCATATATTTT.

This sequence joins TRBV7-6 and TRBJ2-1, with D possibly being TRBD1 (6 bases). This CDR3 has 13 amino acids. Germline V lookup: CDR1 SGHVS, CDR2 FNYEAQ. V was cut by 0 bases and J by 8 bases, with 8 bases left in between. Here the CDR3 DNA reads TGTGCCAGCAGCTTAGCGGCAGGGGATGAGCAGTTCTTC. It codes for CASSLAAGDEQFF.

The chain employs TRBV7-6 and TRBJ2-7; D tentatively fits TRBD1 or TRBD2 (5 bases each). V gave up 2 bases and J gave up 2 bases, with 10 bases separating them. Per germline, CDR1 SGHVS and CDR2 FNYEAQ. The CDR3 loop spans 14 amino acids. CDR3 sequence reads: CASSLKTGPYEQYF. The CDR3 region has the DNA TGTGCCAGCAGCTTAAAGACGGGGCCCTACGAGCAGTACTTC.

This clone came up many times. The chain joins TRBV28 to TRBJ2-3; D uncertain. This CDR3 has 13 residues. Germline-derived CDR1 and CDR2 are MDHEN and SYDVKM. Trimming cost V 6 bases and J 6 bases, with 13 bases left between them. CDR3 DNA sequence: TGTGCCAGCAGACCGAACATCAGGGATACGCAGTATTTT. This codes for CASRPNIRDTQYF.

The chain couples TRBV29-1 to TRBJ1-1, with D tentatively TRBD1 (5 bases). The CDR3 spans 14 residues. The V end lost 0 bases, the J end lost 6 bases, and 14 bases lay between the germline ends. From germline, CDR1 is SQVTM and CDR2 ANQGSEA. CDR3 amino acids: CSVEDRDGGSEAFF. The DNA of the CDR3 is TGCAGCGTTGAAGACCGGGACGGGGGTTCTGAAGCTTTCTTT.

This clone was recorded a few times. V and J are TRBV28 and TRBJ2-3, with 13 bases identical to TRBD2. Germline lookup yields CDR1 MDHEN and CDR2 SYDVKM. The CDR3 covers 16 residues. The junction had 5 bases not matched to a gene; V was cut back by 4 bases and J by 4 bases. CDR3 bases: TGTGCCAGCAGTTCTGGGACTAGCGGGGACGCAGATACGCAGTATTTT. Its protein is CASSSGTSGDADTQYF.

For the CDR3, the DNA is TGTGCCAGCAGCTCGGCGGGAGCGGCCGGGTGGGCCCAGTACTTC. It specifies CASSSAGAAGWAQYF. The chain joins TRBV7-8 to TRBJ2-5; 7 bases line up with TRBD2. Germline values: CDR1 SGHVS, CDR2 FQNEAQ. After removal of 4 bases from V and 9 bases from J, the junction contained 14 bases not matched to a gene. There are 15 residues in the CDR3.

The rearrangement joins TRBV1 to TRBJ1-5; the table's D call, TRBD1, was not checked against the DNA. TRBV1 is deemed a pseudogene. This CDR3 has 18 amino acids. CDR3 residues: CTSSQGYRTGIRGQPQHF. CDR3 nucleotides: TGCACCAGCAGCCAGGGGTACAGGACAGGGATTCGCGGTCAGCCCCAGCATTTT.

In its sample, this clone was seen a few times. This chain connects TRBV20-1 to TRBJ2-4; D perhaps matches TRBD1 (5 bases). Looked up from germline, CDR1 is DFQATT and CDR2 is SNEGSKA (reference sequence). This CDR3 has 11 amino acids. Trimming shortened V by 2 bases and J by 7 bases, and 6 bases separated the two germline ends. This chain's CDR3 is CSARQGNIQYF. The CDR3 nucleotides read TGCAGTGCTAGACAGGGTAACATTCAGTACTTC.

The chain combines TRBV6-5 with TRBJ1-1; perhaps TRBD1 as D (5 bases). Germline CDR1 is MNHEY and CDR2 is SVGAGI. This CDR3 region has 15 residues. Between the trimmed V and J ends, which lost 6 bases and 4 bases, there was a span of 18 bases. This CDR3 is CASRGQGAGSTEAFF. In DNA, the CDR3 is TGTGCCAGCAGGGGGCAGGGAGCGGGGAGCACTGAAGCTTTCTTT.

This clone was recorded at least ten times. This chain joins TRBV10-3 and TRBJ1-1; 8 bases align to TRBD1. The CDR3 loop spans 15 amino acids. Trimming took 5 bases from V and 5 from J; bases not matched to a gene: 10. In germline, CDR1 is ENHRY, CDR2 SYGVKD. CDR3 nucleotide sequence: TGTGCCATCAGTAAGACAGGGGAGGATGGGACTGAAGCTTTCTTT. This codes for CAISKTGEDGTEAFF.